This entry concerns a single TCR delta chain. No antigen is known for it. The data were taken from a study of Vδ1+ human thymocytes. Whole-study results and caveats: Thymic TRG and TRD repertoires appeared highly polyclonal, with Gaussian CDR3 length distributions. TRG sequences recurred across donors, whereas TRD sequences stayed essentially private. Unexpected Vdelta2 sequences could cause misinterpretation of bulk repertoire data.

The sorted cells were CD3+ Vdelta1+ Vdelta2- thymocytes from alphabeta-depleted thymus. Extracted RNA was reverse transcribed into cDNA. Multiplex PCR used pooled V-gene forward primers and a constant-region reverse primer to amplify CDR3s. TCRdb re-called the multiplex PCR reads through CATT. The table records 20,000 to 25,000 delta-chain clones, roughly 8% of them present only once. The CDR3 is 21 residues long. V lost 2 bases and J lost 6, with 34 bases in between. The V gene's germline CDR1 is TSWWSYY and CDR2 QGS. This clonotype was sampled from a child less than two years old who had congenital heart surgery. V and J are TRDV1 and TRDJ1; D possibly corresponds to TRDD2 (5 bases). Sample: Vdelta1+ gamma-delta thymocytes from the thymus. Subset described: FACS-sorted CD3+ TCRalphabeta- TCRVdelta1+ TCRVdelta2- thymocytes. The CDR3 reads CALGEYSNLRGLLYPENKLIF. CDR3 bases: TGTGCTCTTGGGGAATATTCAAACCTACGGGGTTTGCTCTACCCTGAGAATAAACTCATCTTT.